This T cell receptor beta chain was identified in a study of regulatory T cells in long-lasting Graves disease. For TCR beta, libraries came from iRepertoire HTBI primers and Arm-PCR of CDR3 regions. A single record per CDR3 protein comes from TCRdb applying MiXCR to the multiplex PCR reads. The sample contains 240,000 or so distinct CDR3 sequences, around 20% of which appear only once. Time point: newly diagnosed GD, antithyroid drugs for less than 3 months. From PBMCs, RNA was extracted and then used to make the TCR library. The CDR3 is 14 residues long. V was clipped by 4 bases and J by 7 bases; unmatched bases: 6. CDR1 is SGHTA and CDR2 is FQGNSA in the germline V gene. Notes on the study in general: Study was limited to peripheral blood, excluding thyroid tissue.

This clonotype was counted at least ten times. Antigen unknown. This TCR derives from a female donor with Graves disease. The sequencing used peripheral blood mononuclear cells (PBMCs), collected at new diagnosis, from a patient treated with antithyroid drugs. This chain joins TRBV7-2 and TRBJ2-3, with TRBD2 matching over 9 bases. The DNA of the CDR3 is TGTGCCAGCAGCTCAACTAGCGGGCTTTATACGCAGTATTTT. It is translated as CASSSTSGLYTQYF.